These 30 T cell receptor beta chains were all obtained from the same sample, sequenced in a study of T cell changes during pregnancy in multiple sclerosis. TCRdb's copy holds only in-frame clones and misses some; the assay was immunoSEQ multiplex PCR. The sample consists of about 24,000 clones, 86% of them appearing once. Sample: CD8+ T cells from peripheral blood mononuclear cells, taken in the first trimester of pregnancy. The receptors were gathered from a female donor in good health, enrolled as a control in a pregnancy study.

Written as DNA, the CDR3 is TGTGCCAGCAGCCCCCCGGGGGAGGATGAGCAGTTCTTC. Translating it yields CASSPPGEDEQFF. The chain links TRBV7-9 to TRBJ2-1, with TRBD2 as a possible D gene (6 bases). The CDR3 is made up of 13 amino acids. V dropped 5 bases and J dropped 8 bases, with 13 bases sitting between them. The germline gives CDR1 SEHNR, CDR2 FQNEAQ (reference sequence). Looking up the rest from reference TRBV7-9 and TRBJ2-1 gives the full variable domain: DTGVSQNPRHKITKRGQNVTFRCDPISEHNRLYWYRQTLGQGPEFLTYFQNEAQLEKSRLLSDRFSAERPKGSFSTLEIQRTEQGDSAMYLCASSPPGEDEQFFGPGTRLTVL.

The chain is built from TRBV28 and TRBJ1-1; a weak D match, TRBD1 (6 bases). Between the trimmed V and J ends, which lost 7 bases and 2 bases, there was a span of 11 bases. The V gene's germline CDR1 is MDHEN and CDR2 SYDVKM. This CDR3 has 13 residues. The DNA for the CDR3 is TGTGCCAGCAATAACAGGGCCAACACTGAAGCTTTCTTT. It encodes CASNNRANTEAFF. Full variable domain (outside the CDR3, taken from reference TRBV28 and TRBJ1-1): DVKVTQSSRYLVKRTGEKVFLECVQDMDHENMFWYRQDPGLGLRLIYFSYDVKMKEKGDIPEGYSVSREKKERFSLILESASTNQTSMYLCASNNRANTEAFFGQGTRLTVV.

The sample holds a few counts of this clone. The gene calls are TRBV7-3 and TRBJ2-2; weak D call: TRBD1 (5 bases). V was shortened by 6 bases and J by 7 bases, with 9 bases between the two germline ends. This CDR3 contains 12 residues. The germline V gene has CDR1 SGHTA and CDR2 FQGTGA. Here the CDR3 reads CASSFQGGELFF. DNA of the CDR3: TGTGCCAGCAGTTTTCAGGGCGGGGAGCTGTTTTTT. The complete variable domain, with remaining parts taken from reference TRBV7-3 and TRBJ2-2, reads GAGVSQTPSNKVTEKGKYVELRCDPISGHTALYWYRQSLGQGPEFLIYFQGTGAADDSGLPNDRFFAVRPEGSVSTLKIQRTERGDSAVYLCASSFQGGELFFGEGSRLTVL.

The chain combines TRBV5-5 with TRBJ1-5; D not resolved. The CDR3 has 16 amino acids. Trimming removed 0 bases from V and 6 bases from J, with 16 bases in between. Germline CDR1 and CDR2: SGHKS and YYEKEE (reference sequence). CDR3 in amino acids: CASSLGWSRSVQPQHF. In nucleotides, the CDR3 is TGTGCCAGCAGCTTGGGTTGGAGCCGGTCGGTTCAGCCCCAGCATTTT.

This chain joins TRBV11-2 and TRBJ2-3, with D maybe TRBD1 (5 bases). CDR1 and CDR2 from the germline V gene are SGHAT and FQNNGV. V dropped 5 bases and J dropped 0 bases, with 18 bases sitting between them. The CDR3 is made up of 17 amino acids. The CDR3 bases are TGTGCCAGCAGCCCGCCCCGGGCAGGGTATAGCACAGATACGCAGTATTTT. Translating it yields CASSPPRAGYSTDTQYF.

This chain connects TRBV27 to TRBJ1-2; TRBD1 matches 8 bases. The CDR3 length is 15 residues. The germline CDR1 and CDR2 sequences are MNHEY and SMNVEV (reference sequence). J was trimmed by 7 bases and V by 5 bases; bases with no gene match: 12. In nucleotides, the CDR3 is TGTGCCAGCAGTGTCGGGACAGGCGGCACTGGTGGCTACACCTTC. Translating gives CASSVGTGGTGGYTF.

The gene calls are TRBV14 and TRBJ2-1; TRBD2 agrees at 11 bases. The CDR3 sequence is 15 residues long. Per germline, CDR1 SGHDN and CDR2 FVKESK. Trimming took 4 bases from V and 5 from J; bases not matched to a gene: 4. As DNA, the CDR3 is TGTGCCAGCAGCCCGGGACTAGCGGTCGACAATGAGCAGTTCTTC. This sequence encodes CASSPGLAVDNEQFF.

The chain carries TRBV2 and TRBJ1-2, with TRBD1 identical over 7 bases. The V gene end was trimmed by 8 bases and the J gene end by 4 bases; junction bases not matched to a gene: 7. Germline V gene sequence: CDR1 SNHLY, CDR2 FYNNEI. The CDR3 has 13 amino acids. The CDR3 region is CASLRTGAYGYTF. DNA of the CDR3: TGTGCCAGCCTTAGAACAGGGGCCTATGGCTACACCTTC.

The chain has TRBV7-9 and TRBJ1-2, with D possibly TRBD1 on 5 matching bases. CDR3 length: 15 residues. Germline CDR1 and CDR2: SEHNR and FQNEAQ (reference sequence). Trimming removed 5 bases at V and 2 bases at J, with 15 bases between. CDR3 protein: CASSNGQYVNYGYTF. CDR3 bases: TGTGCCAGCAGCAATGGACAATATGTGAACTATGGCTACACCTTC.

The rearrangement uses TRBV4-2 and TRBJ1-1; TRBD1 might be the D (6 bases). The V and J ends lost 0 bases and 3 bases respectively, with 11 bases between them. This CDR3 is 15 amino acids long. The germline V gene has CDR1 LGHNA and CDR2 YNFKEQ. The CDR3 coding sequence is TGTGCCAGCAGCCAAGATCCCACAGGGTACACTGAAGCTTTCTTT. Translation: CASSQDPTGYTEAFF.

The gene calls are TRBV6-1 and TRBJ1-6; TRBD1 matches at 8 bases. Germline V gene lookup returns CDR1 MNHNS and CDR2 SASEGT. This CDR3 comprises 16 residues. V was clipped by 4 bases and J by 8 bases; unmatched bases: 10. CDR3 loop: CASSVNRGTRDSPLHF. In nucleotides, the CDR3 is TGTGCCAGCAGTGTCAACAGGGGGACGAGGGATTCACCCCTCCACTTT.

The chain joins TRBV19 to TRBJ2-7, with D tentatively TRBD1 (6 bases). CDR3 size: 14 residues. Deletions cut 1 base from V and 0 bases from J, with 7 bases between. Germline loops: CDR1 LNHDA, CDR2 SQIVND (reference sequence). Here the CDR3 DNA reads TGTGCCAGTAGTATAGTAGGGGGCTCCTACGAGCAGTACTTC. Encoded protein: CASSIVGGSYEQYF.

The rearrangement uses TRBV10-3 and TRBJ2-1, with a possible D match to TRBD2 (6 bases). Germline-derived CDR1 and CDR2 are ENHRY and SYGVKD. Trimming removed 2 bases from V and 2 bases from J, with 22 bases in between. The CDR3 covers 19 residues. The CDR3 DNA sequence: TGTGCCATCAGTGAGCTCGAATATTTTGGGCGGGAACCCTACAATGAGCAGTTCTTC. Translated, it gives CAISELEYFGREPYNEQFF.

The chain links TRBV19 to TRBJ1-4; 7 bases are a match to TRBD1. CDR1 is LNHDA, CDR2 SQIVND, per germline (reference sequence). This CDR3 region has 15 residues. Trimming cost V 6 bases and J 6 bases; bases outside gene matches: 10. The CDR3 region has the DNA TGTGCCAGTAGGTGGACCCGGGACAGTGATGAAAAACTGTTTTTT. Translating it yields CASRWTRDSDEKLFF.

The chain uses TRBV7-3 and TRBJ2-1, with 11 bases aligning to TRBD2. CDR1 SGHTA and CDR2 FQGTGA come from the germline V gene. The ends lost 8 bases at V and 4 bases at J; junction bases unmatched: 4. The CDR3 totals 14 residues. The CDR3 here is CASGTSGGYNEQFF. For the CDR3, the DNA is TGTGCCAGCGGAACTAGCGGGGGATACAATGAGCAGTTCTTC.

This clone was seen a few times. The J gene is TRBJ2-1, the V gene TRBV7-9, with TRBD1 matching over 8 bases. Germline CDR1 SEHNR, CDR2 FQNEAQ (reference sequence). V dropped 5 bases and J dropped 4; count of bases not matched to a gene: 7. This CDR3 spans 15 amino acids. The CDR3, as DNA: TGTGCCAGCAGCCGACAGGGGTCTCTTTACAATGAGCAGTTCTTC. As protein: CASSRQGSLYNEQFF.

The J gene is TRBJ2-1, the V gene TRBV28; 10 bases align to TRBD1. J lost 7 bases, V lost 10 bases, and 13 bases had no gene match. This CDR3 is 15 amino acids long. Germline V lookup: CDR1 MDHEN, CDR2 SYDVKM. The CDR3 region has the DNA TGTGCCACCCTGAACCCCGGGACAGGGGTTAATGAGCAGTTCTTC. Protein product: CATLNPGTGVNEQFF.

The chain is built from TRBV11-1 and TRBJ2-5; 8 positions agree with TRBD2. The trim removed 1 base at V and 4 bases at J, leaving 2 bases unmatched. Germline lookup yields CDR1 SGHAT and CDR2 FQDESV (reference sequence). The CDR3 sequence is 14 residues long. CDR3 protein: CASSLGAGAETQYF. The DNA of the CDR3 is TGTGCCAGCAGCTTAGGAGCGGGGGCAGAGACCCAGTACTTC.

V is TRBV30 and J is TRBJ1-2; possible D gene TRBD1, 5 bases. This CDR3 is 14 amino acids long. V lost 6 bases, J lost 8 bases, and 22 bases lay in between. Germline-derived CDR1 and CDR2 are GTSNPN and SVGIG (reference sequence). The CDR3 coding sequence is TGTGCCTGTGTGAATCAGGGAATCGGGTACGGCTACACCTTC. Encoded protein: CACVNQGIGYGYTF.

The chain couples TRBV4-1 to TRBJ1-6; the D gene is possibly TRBD1 (5 bases). CDR3 length: 15 amino acids. Germline V gene data show CDR1 as MGHRA and CDR2 as YSYEKL. The V gene lost 3 bases and the J gene lost 11 bases, with 17 bases spanning the gap. The CDR3 loop reads CASSQGTGATAPLHF. The CDR3 region has the DNA TGCGCCAGCAGCCAGGGAACAGGAGCGACTGCACCCCTCCACTTT.

CDR3 bases: TGCGCCAGCAGCCAAGCTCTAGCGGGGGCCCTTTTTTCCTACAATGAGCAGTTCTTC. Protein sequence: CASSQALAGALFSYNEQFF. The V and J genes are TRBV4-3 and TRBJ2-1; 10 nucleotides match TRBD2. The CDR3 is 19 residues long. The V segment lost 1 base and the J segment 1 base; nucleotides outside the gene matches: 10. Germline CDR1 and CDR2: LGHNA and YSLEER.

The sample holds a few counts of this clone. The chain uses TRBV15 and TRBJ1-2, with TRBD1 as a possible D gene (5 bases). Germline V gene lookup returns CDR1 LNHNV and CDR2 YYDKDF (reference sequence). Trimming removed 10 bases from V and 4 bases from J, with 19 bases in between. This CDR3 is built from 14 residues. This CDR3 is CASRAGGDPYGYTF. The CDR3 DNA reads TGTGCCAGCAGGGCGGGAGGGGATCCCTATGGCTACACCTTC. Drawing the rest from reference TRBV15 and TRBJ1-2, the complete variable domain is DAMVIQNPRYQVTQFGKPVTLSCSQTLNHNVMYWYQQKSSQAPKLLFHYYDKDFNNEADTPDNFQSRRPNTSFCFLDIRSPGLGDTAMYLCASRAGGDPYGYTFGSGTRLTVV.

The DNA for the CDR3 is TGCGCCAGCAGCCAGGACAGGGGCCTCAACTATGGCTACACCTTC. Amino acids: CASSQDRGLNYGYTF. This chain connects TRBV4-3 to TRBJ1-2, with TRBD1 matching over 9 bases. CDR3 length equals 15 residues. Germline lookup yields CDR1 LGHNA and CDR2 YSLEER. Germline trimming cut 3 bases from V and 2 bases from J; bases unmatched to any gene: 4.

The rearrangement links TRBV4-3 to TRBJ1-1; TRBD1 might be the D (6 bases). Per the germline V gene, CDR1 is LGHNA and CDR2 is YSLEER. V was trimmed by 2 bases and J by 5 bases, leaving 12 bases between them. The CDR3 has 14 amino acids. The CDR3 DNA follows: TGCGCCAGCAGCCAAAAACAGGGAAAAACTGAAGCTTTCTTT. It translates to CASSQKQGKTEAFF.

The chain has TRBV27 and TRBJ2-5, with D perhaps matching TRBD1 (6 bases). This CDR3 spans 15 amino acids. Germline CDR1 MNHEY, CDR2 SMNVEV (reference sequence). Between the trimmed V and J ends, which lost 5 bases and 5 bases, there was a span of 18 bases. CDR3 residues: CASSTSTGSGETQYF. The CDR3 DNA reads TGTGCCAGCAGTACGTCAACAGGGTCGGGGGAGACCCAGTACTTC.

Comments on this clone: Mismatch with germline at one junction end may stem from a read error. The rearrangement links TRBV19 to TRBJ1-1, with TRBD1 matching 7 bases. Germline values: CDR1 LNHDA, CDR2 SQIVND (reference sequence). The length of the CDR3 is 14 residues. CDR3 amino acids: CASLPRGLETEVFF. Written as DNA, the CDR3 is TGTGCCAGCCTCCCTAGGGGGCTGGAGACTGAAGTTTTCTTT.

The gene calls are TRBV7-2 and TRBJ2-5, with 9 bases matching TRBD2. Germline V gene lookup returns CDR1 SGHTA and CDR2 FQGNSA. Germline trimming cut 5 bases from V and 5 bases from J; bases unmatched to any gene: 15. This CDR3 comprises 17 residues. The CDR3 spells CASSEGGSGGPLETQYF. The DNA of the CDR3 is TGTGCCAGCAGCGAGGGGGGCAGCGGGGGGCCGCTCGAGACCCAGTACTTC.

The chain uses TRBV25-1 and TRBJ2-7, with D possibly matching TRBD1 (6 bases). The V end was cut by 7 bases, the J end by 2 bases, with 12 bases between. Germline V CDR1 and CDR2: MGHDK, SYGVNS. The CDR3 consists of 13 residues. The CDR3 sequence: CASTTGPTYEQYF. In nucleotides, the CDR3 is TGTGCCAGCACTACAGGGCCCACCTACGAGCAGTACTTC.

In this sample, this clone turned up a few times. The gene calls are TRBV7-8 and TRBJ1-2; a weak D match, TRBD1 (6 bases). The CDR3 is 15 amino acids. The ends were cut back, 2 bases at V and 4 bases at J, with 14 bases in the middle. CDR1 and CDR2 from the germline V gene are SGHVS and FQNEAQ. The CDR3 reads CASSLRTTGGYGYTF. The CDR3, as DNA: TGTGCCAGCAGCTTAAGGACGACAGGCGGCTATGGCTACACCTTC.

Turning to this clone: A read error may produce the germline difference seen at one junction end. The chain has TRBV7-9 and TRBJ2-7; D is perhaps TRBD1 (6 bases). This CDR3 contains 15 residues. The germline gives CDR1 SEHNR, CDR2 FQNEAQ (reference sequence). This CDR3 is CASSQQRTASYEQYF. The CDR3 DNA reads TGCGCCAGCAGCCAACAACGGACAGCGAGCTACGAGCAGTACTTC. Looking up the rest from reference TRBV7-9 and TRBJ2-7 gives the full variable domain: DTGVSQNPRHKITKRGQNVTFRCDPISEHNRLYWYRQTLGQGPEFLTYFQNEAQLEKSRLLSDRFSAERPKGSFSTLEIQRTEQGDSAMYLCASSQQRTASYEQYFGPGTRLTVT.